This note documents a single T cell receptor beta chain sequence. The data are from a study of T cell changes during pregnancy in multiple sclerosis. Profiled with immunoSEQ multiplex PCR; TCRdb holds only in-frame clones, not every one. The data contain fewer than 100,000 clones, 89% of them singletons. CDR1 SNHLY and CDR2 FYNNEI come from the germline V gene. This CDR3 comprises 13 residues. The ends were cut back, 6 bases at V and 2 bases at J, with 11 bases in the middle. The receptor comes from a female donor with multiple sclerosis, enrolled in a pregnancy study. This specimen was peripheral blood, taken before pregnancy. V gene TRBV2 combines with J gene TRBJ2-7; D might be TRBD1 (5 bases). CDR3 region: CASSEQDTYEQYF. The CDR3 DNA reads TGTGCCAGCAGCGAGCAGGACACCTACGAGCAGTACTTC.